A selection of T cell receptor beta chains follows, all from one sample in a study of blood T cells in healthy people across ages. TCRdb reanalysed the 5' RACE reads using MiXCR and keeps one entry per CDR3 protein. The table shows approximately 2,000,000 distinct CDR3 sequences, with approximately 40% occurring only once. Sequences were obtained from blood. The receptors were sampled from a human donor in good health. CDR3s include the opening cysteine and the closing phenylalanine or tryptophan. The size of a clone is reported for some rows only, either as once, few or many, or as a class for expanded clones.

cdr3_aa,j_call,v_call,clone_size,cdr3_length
CSARPEQGLMNEAFF,TRBJ1-1,TRBV20-1,once,15
CSASPGGPTLYNEQFF,TRBJ2-1,TRBV20-1,.,16
CASSVGDSHYGYTF,TRBJ1-2,TRBV9,.,14
CASSQDRTGQKDQETQYF,TRBJ2-5,TRBV4-2,few,18
CASSPALAGAWYF,TRBJ2-4,TRBV3-1,.,13
CASSPSFMGLELFF,TRBJ2-1,TRBV7-2,.,14
CSGTDGSYGYTF,TRBJ1-2,TRBV29-1,few,12
CATSSPQGITQYF,TRBJ2-3,TRBV15,.,13
CASSEGLAEYTGELFF,TRBJ2-2,TRBV2,few,16
CASSSQGREYF,TRBJ2-7,TRBV6-2/TRBV6-3,.,11
CASRFLGTDYGYTF,TRBJ1-2,TRBV28,.,14
CASSVETGQYNYGYTF,TRBJ1-2,TRBV9,few,16
CASSLIWTYEQYF,.,TRBV5-1,.,13
CASSFARADAQYF,TRBJ2-3,TRBV12-3/TRBV12-4,.,13
CASSHPRRSHYGYTF,TRBJ1-2,TRBV4-3,few,15
CASSLRRGGNYGYTF,TRBJ1-2,TRBV5-1,.,15
CASSPSERDGYTF,TRBJ1-2,TRBV18,.,13
CATSRDYNSLSDSGANVLTF,TRBJ2-6,TRBV15,.,20
CASSPQGLNYEQYF,TRBJ2-7,TRBV28,many,14
CASSLALTGGNTEAFF,TRBJ1-1,TRBV5-1,few,16
CASSSFKLPTYERYF,TRBJ2-7,TRBV7-2,.,15
CASRTGLIGPVNTEAFF,TRBJ1-1,TRBV27,.,17
CASFTGTGAKEQYF,TRBJ2-7,TRBV5-1,.,14
CSVRGLAGDLQETQYF,TRBJ2-5,TRBV29-1,few,16
CSARDPGTPSGEAFF,TRBJ1-1,TRBV20-1,few,15
CSAKDGLWAFF,TRBJ1-1,TRBV20-1,few,11
CASSEGTSGADTQYF,TRBJ2-3,TRBV7-9,.,15
CASSPFGRTGSYNEQFF,TRBJ2-1,TRBV4-2,once,17
CASSSPGGGYGGNEQFF,TRBJ2-1,TRBV28,.,17
CASSQVTNEQFF,TRBJ2-1,TRBV9,.,12
CASSQVGKTEAFF,TRBJ1-1,TRBV4-2,few,13
CASSEWRGGEETQYF,TRBJ2-5,TRBV10-2,.,15
CASSFSQGTKGYTF,TRBJ1-2,TRBV27,.,14
CAWSWGAREQYF,TRBJ2-7,TRBV30,.,12
CASSSAVEKLFF,TRBJ1-4,TRBV12-3/TRBV12-4,.,12
CASSLPRFLNTGELFF,TRBJ2-2,TRBV7-9,.,16
CSARGSPADDNRNNYGYTF,TRBJ1-2,TRBV20-1,.,19
CASSGTSGGRETQYF,TRBJ2-5,TRBV7-3,.,15
CAISPVGYEQYF,TRBJ2-7,TRBV10-3,.,12
CATSDAVAGPGTDTQYF,TRBJ2-3,TRBV24-1,.,17
CASSYVGEETQYF,TRBJ2-5,TRBV6-5,many,13
CASSPDLGQHNSPLHF,TRBJ1-6,TRBV18,few,16
CASSHQGAGGFADTQYF,TRBJ2-3,TRBV4-3,few,17
CASSRNRLQGAGGYTF,TRBJ1-2,TRBV4-3,.,16
CSAPPLVRLAGDTDTQYF,TRBJ2-3,TRBV20-1,.,18
CASSPTGTRRAANYGYTF,TRBJ1-2,TRBV7-9,few,18
CASSLGGPGGTNTEVFF,TRBJ1-1,TRBV5-6,.,17
CASSHGTALDTQYF,TRBJ2-3,TRBV7-3,few,14
CATSRDLGVDGYTF,TRBJ1-2,TRBV15,.,14
CASSLDGGGRGYTF,TRBJ1-2,TRBV7-9,few,14
CASSLPLGGGEKLFF,TRBJ1-4,TRBV7-9,.,15